This TCR beta chain was recovered during a study of cytomegalovirus exposure and HLA in healthy donors. In the study overall: The early release's HLA-typed donors yielded 78 million or so unique TCRs. Whole-study findings and limits: The majority of TCR sequences were rare, yet some public TCRs appeared in many donors.

The PCR was carried out with 60 Vbeta primers and 13 Jbeta primers. Libraries were prepared by immunoSEQ multiplex PCR; TCRdb keeps only in-frame clonotypes and omits some of them. In the table there are under 300,000 clones, approximately 85% of which are singletons. The CDR3 runs 14 residues. The V gene's germline CDR1 is SGHRS and CDR2 YFSETQ. The V gene end was trimmed by 0 bases and the J gene end by 7 bases; junction bases not matched to a gene: 4. Regarding this clone: Its antigen remains unidentified.

V is TRBV5-1 and J is TRBJ2-3; 8 bases align to TRBD1. The receptor's source is a middle-aged woman in good health and CMV-seropositive. The sequenced sample was PBMCs. The CDR3 reads CASSLVQGENTQYF. CDR3 nucleotides: TGCGCCAGCAGCTTGGTACAGGGGGAAAATACGCAGTATTTT.